This T cell receptor (beta chain) was found in a study of T cells after yellow fever vaccination (dated by TCRdb to the late 2010s). Regarding the study in general: The SMART-Seq v4 Ultra Low Input RNA kit was used to prepare libraries from fractions with low cell numbers. To follow T-cell clones before and after primary and booster YFV17D yellow fever vaccination, bulk TCR alpha and beta repertoires were sequenced over time. Two healthy male donors made up the cohort, one aged 18 to 30 years and the other aged 30 to 39 years. Blood samples were taken at several timepoints before and after primary and secondary immunization, and bulk PBMC replicates and cell subsets were isolated.

General conclusions and limits of the study: A small fraction of clonotypes appeared in both the CD4 and CD8 compartments, likely as a result of convergent recombination. Because only two donors were included in the study, the extent to which the findings can be generalized is limited. The secondary T-cell response was weaker than the primary response but faster, peaking on day 5 instead of day 15. Computational filtering was required because FACS-sorted repertoires could contain abundant contaminating clonotypes from the bulk population. Most clones expanded after primary vaccination were re-detected after the booster (around 96% of CD4 and around 88% of CD8), suggesting broad memory maintenance.

V loses 0 bases, J loses 5 bases, and the germline ends lie 7 bases apart. The CDR3 covers 13 residues, taking in both the cysteine and the phenylalanine. Of the read, only the CDR3 DNA is kept; its 39 bases are in frame from base 1. CDR1 is given as LGHNA and CDR2 as YNFKEQ, both from the germline V gene. TCR cDNA was synthesized by 5'RACE template switching, which introduced a universal primer site and unique molecular identifiers. cDNA synthesis was primed from both the TCR alpha and TCR beta constant segments. Library amplification involved two PCR steps, and the second step added sample barcodes and sequencing adapters. Sequencing of the libraries was done on either Illumina HiSeq 2500 (2x100 bp) or NovaSeq (2x150 bp). Turning to the authors' computational methods: MIGEC was used to demultiplex reads and collapse the reads into UMI consensus sequences, and MiXCR was used for V(D)J alignment. Using edgeR on replicate PBMC samples, clonotypes were called vaccine-responding if FDR was below 0.01 and the log2 fold change was above 5 up to day 15. Bulk clonotypes were assigned CD4 or CD8 identity according to which sequenced CD4 or CD8 repertoire held them at higher abundance. The public sequencing data were trimmed at Q25 with fastp and processed into clonotypes with MiXCR by TCRdb, which kept only in-frame beta chains. Identical CDR3 proteins give one entry, which carries the most common genes and DNA. TCRdb's processing, not the authors', yielded these V and J calls. This sample comprises hundreds of thousands of distinct CDR3 sequences, around an eighth of them detected only once. Around 15% of the sample lies in the top ten.

According to the study, the label for this sample's treatment or condition signals: live attenuated yellow fever vaccine strain. At every blood-draw timepoint, two biological replicates of bulk PBMCs were collected. PBMCs were isolated from peripheral blood using a standard Ficoll-Paque protocol. TriZol was used to extract RNA from bulk PBMCs, from CD4 and CD8 fractions, and from dextramer-positive and dextramer-negative fractions. Points on this clonotype: Its antigen is unknown. It has no much larger one-base neighbor in the sample; base qualities were not kept.

The TCR sequence derives from a man aged 25-45 years who received the YFV17D yellow fever vaccine. The source was PBMCs, collected on the day of the yellow fever booster vaccination. The chain joins TRBV4-2 to TRBJ1-2, and the D gene may be TRBD1, 5 bases matching. The CDR3 loop reads CASSQEGGYGYTF. Here is the DNA: TGTGCCAGCAGCCAAGAGGGGGGATATGGCTACACCTTC.